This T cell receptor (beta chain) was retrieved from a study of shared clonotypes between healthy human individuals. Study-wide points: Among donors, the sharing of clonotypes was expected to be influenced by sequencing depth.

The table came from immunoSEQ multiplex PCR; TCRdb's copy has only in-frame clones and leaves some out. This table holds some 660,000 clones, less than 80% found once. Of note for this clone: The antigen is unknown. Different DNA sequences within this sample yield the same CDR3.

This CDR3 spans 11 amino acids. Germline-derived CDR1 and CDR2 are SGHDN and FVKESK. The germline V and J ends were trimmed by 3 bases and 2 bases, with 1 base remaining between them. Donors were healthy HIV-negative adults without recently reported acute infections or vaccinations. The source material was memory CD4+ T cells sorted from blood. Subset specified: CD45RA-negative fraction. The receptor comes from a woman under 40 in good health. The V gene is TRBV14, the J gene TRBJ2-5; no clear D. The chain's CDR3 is CASSQQETQYF. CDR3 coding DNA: TGTGCCAGCAGCCAGCAAGAGACCCAGTACTTC. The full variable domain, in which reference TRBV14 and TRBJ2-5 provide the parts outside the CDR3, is EAGVTQFPSHSVIEKGQTVTLRCDPISGHDNLYWYRRVMGKEIKFLLHFVKESKQDESGMPNNRFLAERTGGTYSTLKVQPAELEDSGVYFCASSQQETQYFGPGTRLLVL.